A single sample gave rise to the 23 T cell receptor beta chains below, sequenced in a study of radiotherapy plus CTLA-4 blockade in lung cancer. TCRdb keeps only in-frame clones here, not all; method: immunoSEQ multiplex PCR. Of around 110,000 clones listed, about nine tenths are singletons. The material sequenced was peripheral blood, taken from a patient treated with radiotherapy plus ipilimumab. These receptors came from a human donor with non-small cell lung cancer that progressed on radiotherapy plus ipilimumab.

J is TRBJ2-7 and V is TRBV7-2, with TRBD2 as a possible D gene (6 bases). The germline V gene encodes CDR1 SGHTA and CDR2 FQGNSA. Trimming took off 5 bases at V and 2 bases at J, with 13 bases between the two ends. The CDR3 has 14 amino acids. This chain's CDR3 is CASSPYGGTYEQYF. The DNA for the CDR3 is TGTGCCAGCAGCCCTTACGGGGGAACCTACGAGCAGTACTTC. Full variable domain (outside the CDR3, taken from reference TRBV7-2 and TRBJ2-7): GAGVSQSPSNKVTEKGKDVELRCDPISGHTALYWYRQSLGQGLEFLIYFQGNSAPDKSGLPSDRFSAERTGGSVSTLTIQRTQQEDSAVYLCASSPYGGTYEQYFGPGTRLTVT.

About this clone itself: At one of its ends the junction is not consistent with the germline gene, which may arise from a read error. J is TRBJ2-1 and V is TRBV7-7; 8 bases agree with TRBD1. Per the germline V gene, CDR1 is SSHAT and CDR2 is FNYEAQ (reference sequence). This CDR3 comprises 19 residues. CDR3 DNA sequence: TGTGCTAGCAGCCCTACTTGGACAGGGACCTCGGTGGGGTACAATGAGCAGTTCTTC. This encodes CASSPTWTGTSVGYNEQFF.

V is TRBV2 and J is TRBJ1-3; 7 nucleotides agree with TRBD1. After removal of 7 bases from V and 2 bases from J, the junction contained 5 bases not matched to a gene. The germline V gene has CDR1 SNHLY and CDR2 FYNNEI. CDR3 length: 14 residues. The CDR3 nucleotides read TGTGCCAGCAAGCAGACAGGGACTGGAAACACCATATATTTT. It yields the protein CASKQTGTGNTIYF.

A single count supports this clone. The chain combines TRBV6-6 with TRBJ2-3; 10 bases match TRBD1. This CDR3 region has 14 residues. V gave up 4 bases and J gave up 8 bases; unmatched junction bases: 6. Per the germline V gene, CDR1 is MNHNY and CDR2 is SVGAGI (reference sequence). CDR3 loop: CASSFDRGQVTQYF. CDR3 DNA: TGTGCCAGCAGTTTCGACAGGGGGCAAGTTACGCAGTATTTT.

The chain employs TRBV19 and TRBJ2-3; TRBD2 matches at 12 bases. Looked up from germline, CDR1 is LNHDA and CDR2 is SQIVND (reference sequence). CDR3 length: 14 residues. V shed 6 bases, J shed 4 bases, and the junction held 2 bases outside the gene matches. The CDR3 DNA reads TGTGCCAGTAGAGCTAGCGGGAGGGCAGATACGCAGTATTTT. It is translated as CASRASGRADTQYF.

The chain joins TRBV5-1 to TRBJ2-7; D may be TRBD2 (5 bases). This CDR3 contains 13 residues. V was cut by 0 bases and J by 7 bases, with 11 bases left in between. The germline CDR1 and CDR2 sequences are SGHRS and YFSETQ. CDR3 DNA: TGCGCCAGCAGCTTGGGGGCTCGGGATGAGCAGTACTTC. Its translation: CASSLGARDEQYF.

V gene TRBV23-1 combines with J gene TRBJ2-3; either TRBD1 or TRBD2 may fit D (5 bases each). TRBV23-1 is labeled an ORF, and its function is uncertain. The V and J ends lost 4 bases and 3 bases respectively, with 20 bases between them. There are 17 residues in the CDR3. The CDR3 sequence: CASSPLYEVEGTDTQYF. The CDR3 region has the DNA TGCGCCAGCAGTCCCCTTTACGAAGTTGAGGGGACAGATACGCAGTATTTT.

The chain combines TRBV30 with TRBJ2-3; possible D gene TRBD1, 6 bases. V dropped 6 bases and J dropped 3 bases, with 16 bases sitting between them. Germline V CDR1 and CDR2: GTSNPN, SVGIG (reference sequence). CDR3 length equals 14 residues. CDR3 nucleotides: TGTGCCTGCTTGGGGGCAGGGGTAACAGATACGCAGTATTTT. Its translation: CACLGAGVTDTQYF.

This clone was detected a few times. V gene TRBV4-1 combines with J gene TRBJ2-7, with TRBD1 identical over 7 bases. Germline V lookup: CDR1 MGHRA, CDR2 YSYEKL. The CDR3 consists of 14 residues. Losses at the gene ends were 1 base for V and 4 bases for J; bases not matched to a gene: 4. DNA of the CDR3: TGCGCCAGCAGCCAAGGACAGGGTATGTACGAGCAGTACTTC. Protein product: CASSQGQGMYEQYF.

The chain joins TRBV27 to TRBJ2-7; D remains unclear. Germline-derived CDR1 and CDR2 are MNHEY and SMNVEV (reference sequence). The CDR3 is 13 amino acids. V was shortened by 5 bases and J by 0 bases, with 8 bases between the two germline ends. The CDR3 sequence is CASSPPPSYEQYF. The CDR3 nucleotides read TGTGCCAGCAGTCCCCCCCCCTCCTACGAGCAGTACTTC.

V gene TRBV9 combines with J gene TRBJ2-7; D is uncertain. Germline V gene data show CDR1 as SGDLS and CDR2 as YYNGEE. The CDR3 is made up of 14 amino acids. V shed 2 bases and J shed 2 bases, with 11 bases lying between them. The CDR3 sequence: CASSVSGGTYEQYF. The DNA for the CDR3 is TGTGCCAGCAGCGTGAGTGGCGGTACCTACGAGCAGTACTTC.

V and J are TRBV6-6 and TRBJ1-5, with D perhaps TRBD1 (5 bases). The CDR3 has 16 residues. V was trimmed by 2 bases and J by 3 bases, leaving 14 bases between them. Germline V gives CDR1 MNHNY, CDR2 SVGAGI (reference sequence). The CDR3 region is CASSYGETENNQPQHF. CDR3 coding DNA: TGTGCCAGCAGTTACGGGGAGACAGAGAACAATCAGCCCCAGCATTTT.

The gene calls are TRBV2 and TRBJ2-6; TRBD2 aligns across 13 bases. J lost 1 base, V lost 5 bases, and 2 bases had no gene match. The CDR3 has 17 amino acids. The germline CDR1 and CDR2 sequences are SNHLY and FYNNEI. The CDR3 loop reads CASSSGLAGSGANVLTF. CDR3 nucleotides: TGTGCCAGCAGTTCGGGACTAGCGGGATCTGGGGCCAACGTCCTGACTTTC.

This chain joins TRBV2 and TRBJ2-6; D is possibly TRBD2 (6 bases). Germline values: CDR1 SNHLY, CDR2 FYNNEI. This CDR3 is 15 amino acids long. Trimming stripped 3 bases from V and 2 bases from J, with 8 bases between. CDR3 amino acids: CASSDRRAGANVLTF. The CDR3 DNA is TGTGCCAGCAGTGATCGGAGGGCTGGGGCCAACGTCCTGACTTTC.

This chain joins TRBV6-1 and TRBJ1-2, with D possibly TRBD1 on 6 matching bases. CDR3 size: 13 residues. The germline CDR1 and CDR2 sequences are MNHNS and SASEGT. Trimming shortened V by 8 bases and J by 6 bases, and 16 bases separated the two germline ends. Written as DNA, the CDR3 is TGTGCCAGCGGCGACAGGTTACAGAATGGCTACACCTTC. It encodes CASGDRLQNGYTF.

This clone appeared once. The V and J genes are TRBV15 and TRBJ2-2; no firm D call. CDR3 size: 15 residues. With 0 bases removed from V and 4 bases from J, the gap between germline ends came to 9 bases. Germline V CDR1 and CDR2: LNHNV, YYDKDF (reference sequence). The CDR3 DNA is TGTGCCACCAGCAGAGATTATAGTTCCACCGGGGAGCTGTTTTTT. Its protein is CATSRDYSSTGELFF.

The rearrangement joins TRBV2 to TRBJ2-5; the D is unclear. Per the germline V gene, CDR1 is SNHLY and CDR2 is FYNNEI. CDR3 length: 11 amino acids. V shed 8 bases and J shed 5 bases, with 9 bases lying between them. The CDR3 DNA follows: TGTGCCAGCGCCTTAGCTGAGACCCAGTACTTC. Its translation: CASALAETQYF.

This sequence joins TRBV27 and TRBJ2-7, with 8 bases that match TRBD2. This CDR3 region has 13 residues. Germline values: CDR1 MNHEY, CDR2 SMNVEV (reference sequence). After removal of 8 bases from V and 3 bases from J, the junction contained 6 bases not matched to a gene. The CDR3 region is CASQAGEFYEQYF. As DNA, the CDR3 is TGTGCCAGCCAAGCGGGAGAATTCTACGAGCAGTACTTC.

The genes are TRBV7-6 and TRBJ2-1; 9 nucleotides match TRBD1. J gave up 6 bases and V 3 bases, and 3 bases lay outside the gene matches. CDR1 and CDR2 (germline): SGHVS, FNYEAQ. This CDR3 is 14 amino acids long. CDR3 in DNA: TGTGCCAGCAGCTTGTCGGACAGGGGCAATGAGCAGTTCTTC. It codes for CASSLSDRGNEQFF.

This chain links TRBV5-1 with TRBJ2-5; D may be TRBD2 (6 bases). This CDR3 has 11 amino acids. Germline CDR1 SGHRS, CDR2 YFSETQ. With 0 bases removed from V and 10 bases from J, the gap between germline ends came to 7 bases. The CDR3 DNA is TGCGCCAGCAGCTTGGACGGGAGCCAGTACTTC. Amino acids: CASSLDGSQYF.

The rearrangement links TRBV7-3 to TRBJ1-1, with D perhaps TRBD1 (5 bases). CDR1 is SGHTA, CDR2 FQGTGA, per germline. This CDR3 has 13 amino acids. V gave up 1 base and J gave up 4 bases, with 7 bases separating them. The CDR3 region is CASSLITGTEAFF. The DNA of the CDR3 is TGTGCCAGCAGCTTAATAACAGGCACTGAAGCTTTCTTT.

The chain recombines TRBV5-4 with TRBJ2-6; either TRBD1 or TRBD2 may supply D (5 bases each). V lost 5 bases to trimming and J lost 6 bases, with 15 bases between them. Germline V lookup: CDR1 SGHNT, CDR2 YYREEE (reference sequence). This CDR3 has 15 amino acids. In nucleotides, the CDR3 is TGTGCCAGCAGTCCTAGGGGACGGGAGGCCAACGTCCTGACTTTC. Protein sequence: CASSPRGREANVLTF.

This clone was counted only a few times. The genes are TRBV10-3 and TRBJ2-1; 10 nucleotides align to TRBD1. This CDR3 has 14 amino acids. Trimming cost V 4 bases and J 8 bases; bases outside gene matches: 5. Germline values: CDR1 ENHRY, CDR2 SYGVKD. This CDR3 is CAISGGDRGDEQFF. The CDR3 DNA reads TGTGCCATCAGTGGGGGGGACAGGGGAGATGAGCAGTTCTTC.